This T cell receptor (beta chain) was identified during a study of OX40 agonist ivuxolimab in advanced cancers. Study in general: The dose-escalation group included hepatocellular carcinoma, melanoma, renal cell carcinoma and head and neck cancer.

This clone was recorded once. The CDR3 length is 15 residues. Germline V gene data show CDR1 as MGHRA and CDR2 as YSYEKL. The V and J ends lost 1 base and 9 bases respectively, with 16 bases between them. The protocol was immunoSEQ multiplex PCR, while the TCRdb copy is restricted to in-frame clones and leaves out a portion. The profile shows tens of thousands of clones, 70% to 90% of them singletons. This receptor was identified in an adult with an advanced solid tumor such as melanoma, head and neck, liver or kidney cancer. The starting material was CD4+ or CD8+ T cells sorted from blood, obtained in a trial of the OX40 agonist ivuxolimab. This chain joins TRBV4-1 and TRBJ2-1; possibly TRBD1 for D (6 bases). The CDR3 region is CASSQGNRDISEQFF. CDR3 bases: TGCGCCAGCAGCCAAGGAAACCGGGACATCAGTGAGCAGTTCTTC.